Presented here are 26 T cell receptor beta chains from one specimen sequenced in a study of blood T cell repertoires in COVID-19. Profiled with immunoSEQ multiplex PCR; TCRdb holds only in-frame clones, not every one. The table records 84,000 or so clones, around 81% of them present only once. The sequenced sample was peripheral blood. The receptors originated from a woman in her seventies with active or convalescent COVID-19.

The chain uses TRBV24-1 and TRBJ1-2, with 11 nucleotides matching TRBD1. The CDR3 is made up of 14 amino acids. V gave up 7 bases and J gave up 8 bases; unmatched junction bases: 8. Germline V gene data show CDR1 as KGHDR and CDR2 as SFDVKD. CDR3 nucleotide sequence: TGTGCCACCAGACCGGACAGGGGGCATGGGGGCTACACCTTC. Its translation is CATRPDRGHGGYTF.

As regards this clone: A junction end diverges from the germline sequence, so it may reflect a read error. V is TRBV6-6 and J is TRBJ2-1; D might be TRBD2 (5 bases). The CDR3 has 15 amino acids. Germline V lookup: CDR1 MNHNY, CDR2 SVGAGI (reference sequence). In nucleotides, the CDR3 is TGTGCCGGCAGGAGGCCGACTCCAAACGGCGATGAGCAGTTCTTC. It is translated as CAGRRPTPNGDEQFF.

The rearrangement joins TRBV18 to TRBJ2-1; 10 bases fit TRBD2. This CDR3 has 16 amino acids. With 4 bases clipped from V and 8 bases from J, the junction kept 11 bases outside the gene matches. Per the germline V gene, CDR1 is KGHSH and CDR2 is LQKENI. The CDR3 is CASSQRTSGEPDEQFF. The CDR3 DNA reads TGTGCCAGCTCACAAAGAACTAGCGGGGAGCCCGATGAGCAGTTCTTC.

The chain is built from TRBV5-1 and TRBJ1-2; 7 nucleotides line up with TRBD1. The CDR3 is 14 residues long. CDR1 is SGHRS and CDR2 is YFSETQ in the germline V gene. Germline trimming cut 4 bases from V and 5 bases from J; bases unmatched to any gene: 8. In DNA, the CDR3 is TGCGCCAGCAGCCACGGGACAGTACCTTATGGCTACACCTTC. As protein: CASSHGTVPYGYTF.

This rearrangement joins TRBV28 to TRBJ1-5; a weak D match, TRBD1 (5 bases). V lost 4 bases to trimming and J lost 6 bases, with 16 bases between them. The germline CDR1 and CDR2 sequences are MDHEN and SYDVKM. The CDR3 sequence is 15 residues long. CDR3 bases: TGTGCCAGCAGTTGGTCGCAGGGAATGAGTCAGCCCCAGCATTTT. Residues: CASSWSQGMSQPQHF. The full variable domain, rest sourced from reference TRBV28 and TRBJ1-5, is DVKVTQSSRYLVKRTGEKVFLECVQDMDHENMFWYRQDPGLGLRLIYFSYDVKMKEKGDIPEGYSVSREKKERFSLILESASTNQTSMYLCASSWSQGMSQPQHFGDGTRLSIL.

The CDR3 sequence is CASSLLTGGSVYGYTF. In DNA, the CDR3 is TGTGCCAGCAGCTTATTAACAGGGGGCTCAGTCTATGGCTACACCTTC. J is TRBJ1-2 and V is TRBV11-2, with 9 bases matching TRBD1. CDR3 length: 16 residues. Germline CDR1 is SGHAT and CDR2 is FQNNGV. V trimming: 2 bases; J trimming: 4 bases; junction bases outside the gene matches: 8.

CDR3 bases: TGTGCCAGCAGCAGGGAAACAGGGAGTGGCTACACCTTC. Encoded protein: CASSRETGSGYTF. The chain joins TRBV11-2 to TRBJ1-2; D is possibly TRBD1 (6 bases). V was pared by 5 bases and J by 7 bases, with 14 bases between. The germline V gene has CDR1 SGHAT and CDR2 FQNNGV. The CDR3 has 13 residues.

The V and J genes are TRBV19 and TRBJ2-5; the match to TRBD2 covers 12 bases. This CDR3 is 14 amino acids long. From germline, CDR1 is LNHDA and CDR2 SQIVND (reference sequence). V shed 9 bases and J 4 bases; nucleotides not matched to a gene: 6. The CDR3: CASGTSGSLETQYF. Written as DNA, the CDR3 is TGTGCCAGCGGGACTAGCGGGTCCCTAGAGACCCAGTACTTC.

This clone was observed a few times. The CDR3 sequence is CASKGTDNSGNTIYF. In nucleotides, the CDR3 is TGTGCCAGCAAAGGGACAGACAACTCTGGAAACACCATATATTTT. This chain connects TRBV25-1 to TRBJ1-3, with TRBD1 matching over 7 bases. V dropped 7 bases and J dropped 0; count of bases not matched to a gene: 6. The CDR3 contains 15 residues. Germline CDR1 and CDR2: MGHDK and SYGVNS.

V gene TRBV5-1 combines with J gene TRBJ2-1, with D possibly TRBD2 on 7 matching bases. This CDR3 comprises 13 residues. CDR1 SGHRS and CDR2 YFSETQ come from the germline V gene. With 1 base removed from V and 10 bases from J, the gap between germline ends came to 12 bases. In nucleotides, the CDR3 is TGCGCCAGCAGCTTGAACAGGGAGGGCGAGCAGTTCTTC. The encoded protein is CASSLNREGEQFF.

This clone was found a few times. V and J are TRBV18 and TRBJ2-7; the D gene is possibly TRBD1 (5 bases). This CDR3 is built from 14 residues. Per germline, CDR1 KGHSH and CDR2 LQKENI. V was clipped by 5 bases and J by 4 bases, with 15 bases between them. In nucleotides, the CDR3 is TGTGCCAGCTCAAAGGGGCCAGGGTCATACGAGCAGTACTTC. This codes for CASSKGPGSYEQYF.

The CDR3 protein is CASSAEGYNEQFF. The CDR3 DNA reads as TGTGCCAGCAGTGCTGAGGGCTACAATGAGCAGTTCTTC. The gene calls are TRBV6-4 and TRBJ2-1; TRBD2 is a possible D gene (5 bases). V lost 4 bases and J 3 bases, leaving 7 bases between the germline ends. The CDR3 is 13 amino acids. Germline V gives CDR1 MRHNA, CDR2 SNTAGT.

The chain has TRBV28 and TRBJ1-1; TRBD1 matches 10 bases. The germline gives CDR1 MDHEN, CDR2 SYDVKM. V lost 8 bases to trimming and J lost 1 base; unmatched junction nucleotides: 7. The CDR3 consists of 15 residues. This CDR3 reads CASVEGDRGNTEAFF. CDR3 coding DNA: TGTGCCAGCGTGGAGGGGGACAGGGGGAACACTGAAGCTTTCTTT.

The rearrangement joins TRBV7-2 to TRBJ2-7, with 8 nucleotides matching TRBD2. The CDR3 runs 14 residues. Germline CDR1 reads SGHTA; CDR2 reads FQGNSA. J was trimmed by 3 bases and V by 6 bases; bases with no gene match: 7. The CDR3 reads CASRSGLGDYEQYF. The CDR3 nucleotides read TGTGCCAGCAGGTCGGGACTAGGAGACTACGAGCAGTACTTC.

In its sample, this clone was seen once. This chain links TRBV18 with TRBJ1-4; TRBD1 matches at 8 bases. Germline V gives CDR1 KGHSH, CDR2 LQKENI. With 2 bases clipped from V and 7 bases from J, the junction kept 3 bases outside the gene matches. This CDR3 comprises 14 residues. The CDR3 is CASSPGQGGEKLFF. CDR3 in DNA: TGTGCCAGCTCACCAGGACAGGGCGGTGAAAAACTGTTTTTT.

This chain joins TRBV9 and TRBJ2-2, with TRBD2 matching 12 bases. This CDR3 region has 18 residues. Germline CDR1 and CDR2: SGDLS and YYNGEE. V shed 0 bases and J 5 bases; nucleotides not matched to a gene: 8. Here the CDR3 reads CASSVVPSGGARTGELFF. In DNA, the CDR3 is TGTGCCAGCAGCGTAGTCCCTAGCGGGGGGGCGAGGACCGGGGAGCTGTTTTTT.

The rearrangement links TRBV28 to TRBJ1-2; TRBD1 is a possible D gene (5 bases). The germline gives CDR1 MDHEN, CDR2 SYDVKM. Trimming pared 5 bases from V and 1 base from J, leaving 17 bases between. The CDR3 is 16 amino acids. The CDR3 DNA is TGTGCCAGCAGTCCGGCTGAGGAGGGGATTAACTATGGCTACACCTTC. This codes for CASSPAEEGINYGYTF.

J is TRBJ2-2 and V is TRBV6-5, with D unresolved. The CDR3 runs to 15 residues. Trimming removed 2 bases at V and 3 bases at J, with 10 bases between. Germline V gene lookup returns CDR1 MNHEY and CDR2 SVGAGI. The CDR3 region has the DNA TGTGCCAGCAGTTACGTCATGGAGCACACCGGGGAGCTGTTTTTT. Amino acids: CASSYVMEHTGELFF.

The chain links TRBV18 to TRBJ2-7, with 7 positions matching TRBD2. J gave up 2 bases and V 4 bases, and 8 bases lay outside the gene matches. This CDR3 is built from 15 residues. Germline CDR1 is KGHSH and CDR2 is LQKENI. Written as DNA, the CDR3 is TGTGCCAGCTCACGAGCTAGCGGTGGGGCCTACGAGCAGTACTTC. It yields the protein CASSRASGGAYEQYF.

This clone was observed once. The chain joins TRBV7-9 to TRBJ2-4; a possible D gene is TRBD2 (5 bases). The CDR3 extends over 13 amino acids. Trimming shortened V by 11 bases and J by 2 bases, and 13 bases separated the two germline ends. The V gene's germline CDR1 is SEHNR and CDR2 FQNEAQ (reference sequence). Here the CDR3 DNA reads TGTGCCCGGGCCGGGGTGACCAAAAACATTCAGTACTTC. It specifies CARAGVTKNIQYF.

The rearrangement links TRBV7-2 to TRBJ2-7; TRBD2 might be the D (6 bases). Germline CDR1 and CDR2: SGHTA and FQGNSA. The CDR3 totals 15 residues. The V end was cut by 1 base, the J end by 2 bases, with 12 bases between. The CDR3 sequence: CASSLGGTGAYEQYF. The CDR3 region has the DNA TGTGCCAGCAGCTTAGGGGGGACTGGCGCCTACGAGCAGTACTTC.

The chain is built from TRBV6-5 and TRBJ1-2, with 10 positions matching TRBD1. CDR1 MNHEY and CDR2 SVGAGI come from the germline V gene. V dropped 5 bases and J dropped 0; count of bases not matched to a gene: 3. The CDR3 runs to 15 residues. The CDR3 sequence is CASSMTGGPNYGYTF. The DNA for the CDR3 is TGTGCCAGCAGTATGACAGGGGGCCCTAACTATGGCTACACCTTC.

This chain links TRBV5-1 with TRBJ2-5, with 8 nucleotides matching TRBD2. This CDR3 has 15 residues. The germline V gene encodes CDR1 SGHRS and CDR2 YFSETQ. Losses at the gene ends were 1 base for V and 5 bases for J; bases not matched to a gene: 7. As DNA, the CDR3 is TGCGCCAGCAGCTTGACCGGGGGGGACGGGGAGACCCAGTACTTC. Its translation: CASSLTGGDGETQYF.

The V gene is TRBV11-1, the J gene TRBJ2-2, with 9 bases matching TRBD1. The CDR3 covers 16 residues. The V gene end was trimmed by 5 bases and the J gene end by 4 bases; junction bases not matched to a gene: 8. Germline CDR1 is SGHAT and CDR2 is FQDESV (reference sequence). The CDR3 sequence is CASSPRDRVATGELFF. As DNA, the CDR3 is TGTGCCAGCAGCCCCCGGGACAGGGTTGCCACCGGGGAGCTGTTTTTT. Based on the CDR3 plus reference TRBV11-1 and TRBJ2-2, the full variable domain is EAEVAQSPRYKITEKSQAVAFWCDPISGHATLYWYRQILGQGPELLVQFQDESVVDDSQLPKDRFSAERLKGVDSTLKIQPAELGDSAMYLCASSPRDRVATGELFFGEGSRLTVL.

V and J are TRBV28 and TRBJ2-7; 7 bases fit TRBD2. This CDR3 has 14 amino acids. Looked up from germline, CDR1 is MDHEN and CDR2 is SYDVKM. The V and J ends lost 6 bases and 6 bases, in that order; junction bases with no gene match: 11. CDR3 nucleotide sequence: TGTGCCAGCAGGGTGACAGCGGGAATTGGCGAGCAGTACTTC. Amino acids: CASRVTAGIGEQYF.

This clone was counted only a few times. The chain combines TRBV2 with TRBJ1-4; D is possibly TRBD1 (6 bases). Germline V lookup: CDR1 SNHLY, CDR2 FYNNEI. The CDR3 is made up of 14 amino acids. V was pared by 8 bases and J by 8 bases, with 18 bases between. The CDR3 DNA sequence: TGTGCCAGCGACCCCACAGGGTGGAGGGAAAAACTGTTTTTT. Its translation: CASDPTGWREKLFF.